This T cell receptor beta chain was sequenced for a study of cytomegalovirus exposure and HLA in healthy donors. Study-level information: There were 350 to 400 genotyped donors. Of these, 81% fell in the genetic ancestry cluster associated with self-reported Caucasian donors. Findings and caveats of the study: In a later analysis, donors in an Asian-associated ancestry cluster reportedly had fewer N-insertions in productive TCRs than the cohort mean. Earlier analysis yielded a pattern in which most TCR beta V segments were productive about 87% or about 30% of the time. In a later analysis, several top co-occurrence clusters appeared linked to parvovirus B19, influenza, CMV and Epstein-Barr virus.

Primers for the PCR totalled 60 Vbeta and 13 Jbeta. The protocol was immunoSEQ multiplex PCR, while the TCRdb copy is restricted to in-frame clones and leaves out a portion. The sample yields 85,000 to 130,000 clones, roughly a tenth seen once. V gave up 1 base and J gave up 7 bases; unmatched junction bases: 11. Germline V gives CDR1 SGHTA, CDR2 FQGNSA. The CDR3 is 18 residues long. With regard to this clone: As yet, its antigen is unknown.

V gene TRBV7-2 combines with J gene TRBJ2-1; the match to TRBD2 covers 12 bases. This receptor was identified in a man in his forties or fifties in good health and CMV-seropositive. Sequences were obtained from PBMCs. CDR3: CASSLVNARLAGENEQFF. CDR3 coding DNA: TGTGCCAGCAGCTTAGTCAATGCTAGACTAGCGGGGGAAAATGAGCAGTTCTTC.